This paragraph reports one T cell receptor (beta chain). The record originates from a study of metastatic and nonmetastatic thyroid tumors. The germline gives CDR1 DFQATT, CDR2 SNEGSKA (reference sequence). Trimming pared 0 bases from V and 9 bases from J, leaving 20 bases between. CDR3 size: 15 residues. Under the authors' procedure: Between-group CDR3 differences, defined by clinicopathological status, yielded a distant-metastasis classifier for papillary thyroid cancer. TCRdb ran MiXCR on the PCR reads. For this entry, the V and J calls and clone size follow TCRdb and not the study's own pipeline. This sample has roughly 40,000 clones, with about 16% found just once. Until they underwent thyroid surgery, no patient had received any treatment.

The chain couples TRBV20-1 to TRBJ2-5, with a weak D call TRBD1 (6 bases). The TCR sequence derives from a female donor with papillary thyroid cancer or a benign thyroid nodule (not recorded which). Some clones in this sample may be carry-over from other donors' samples. Sequencing used blood. DNA of the CDR3: TGCAGTGCTAGAGATCTGGCAGGGGCCTCTGGGGCCCAGTACTTC. Its protein product is CSARDLAGASGAQYF.